Listed below are T cell receptor beta chains from one sample, sequenced in a study of shared clonotypes between healthy human individuals. Profiling relied on immunoSEQ multiplex PCR, and the TCRdb table lists in-frame clones only, not all of them. Altogether some 2,500,000 clones are present, 85% to 95% being singletons, with the ten largest covering more than 0.35%. Sequenced material: naive CD4+ T cells from PBMCs. The receptors come from a man aged 18 to 30 in good health. Some clones in this sample may be carry-over from other donors' samples. Each CDR3 is given with its conserved first and last residue. A D gene is named only where the DNA matches it firmly. The size field is filled for only some rows; it gives once, few, many or a size class.

TRBV14,TRBD1,TRBJ2-6,NA,CASSQADRGASGANVLTF,TGTGCCAGCAGCCAAGCTGACAGGGGGGCCTCTGGGGCCAACGTCCTGACTTTC
TRBV29-1,NA,TRBJ2-1,NA,CSVRWGAFVYEQFF,TGCAGCGTTCGCTGGGGGGCCTTCGTTTATGAGCAGTTCTTC
TRBV9,NA,TRBJ1-1,once,CASSANLRGTEAFF,TGTGCCAGCAGCGCCAACCTACGCGGGACTGAAGCTTTCTTT
TRBV5-8,TRBD2,TRBJ2-5,once,CASSLVPGGAGGPRETQYF,TGTGCCAGCAGCTTGGTCCCCGGAGGAGCGGGAGGGCCGCGTGAGACCCAGTACTTC
TRBV7-9,NA,TRBJ2-7,NA,CASSPRTPPGEQYF,TGTGCCAGCAGCCCCCGGACACCACCTGGGGAGCAGTACTTC
TRBV19,NA,TRBJ2-3,NA,CASSITREGTDTQYF,TGTGCCAGTAGTATCACCAGGGAAGGGACAGATACGCAGTATTTT
TRBV7-8,NA,TRBJ1-1,NA,CASSISYRVTEAFF,TGTGCCAGCAGCATTAGCTACAGGGTCACTGAAGCTTTCTTT
TRBV28,NA,TRBJ2-3,NA,CASSPTGRTDTQYF,TGTGCCAGCAGCCCGACAGGGAGGACAGATACGCAGTATTTT
TRBV6-1,NA,TRBJ2-7,NA,CASSERRQGPYEQYF,TGTGCCAGCAGTGAAAGAAGGCAGGGGCCCTACGAGCAGTACTTC
TRBV7-3,TRBD2,TRBJ2-1,once,CASSLGNSGMGDEQFF,TGTGCCAGCAGCTTAGGTAATAGCGGGATGGGCGATGAGCAGTTCTTC
TRBV5-1,TRBD2,TRBJ2-3,NA,CASSRRDYPDTQYF,TGCGCCAGCAGTCGGCGGGACTACCCAGATACGCAGTATTTT
TRBV7-9,NA,TRBJ1-2,NA,CASSSRTVNYGYTF,TGTGCCAGCAGCTCTAGGACGGTTAACTATGGCTACACCTTC
TRBV18,NA,TRBJ1-1,NA,CASSLLDRNTEAFF,TGTGCCAGCTCACTATTGGACAGGAACACTGAAGCTTTCTTT
TRBV11-1,NA,TRBJ2-7,NA,CASTHPRGNAEQYF,TGTGCCAGCACCCATCCGCGCGGGAATGCCGAGCAGTACTTC
TRBV10-1,NA,TRBJ2-7,NA,CASSGGISYEQYF,TGCGCCAGCAGTGGGGGGATCTCCTACGAGCAGTACTTC
TRBV23-1,NA,TRBJ2-7,NA,CASSQSFPLRMFNEQYF,TGCGCCAGCAGTCAATCTTTCCCGTTAAGGATGTTCAACGAGCAGTACTTC
TRBV10-3,NA,TRBJ2-7,NA,CANSGLGGDEQYF,TGTGCCAACTCCGGACTAGGGGGCGACGAGCAGTACTTC
TRBV9,TRBD1,TRBJ1-1,NA,CASSAGQGAGTEAFF,TGTGCCAGCAGCGCCGGACAGGGGGCGGGCACTGAAGCTTTCTTT
TRBV4-3,NA,TRBJ1-3,once,CASSQDRAGAGNTIYF,TGCGCCAGCAGCCAAGATCGGGCGGGGGCAGGAAACACCATATATTTT
TRBV27,NA,TRBJ1-2,NA,CASSPLQGLGYTF,TGTGCCAGCAGTCCTTTACAAGGACTTGGCTACACCTTC
TRBV7-2,TRBD2,TRBJ2-1,NA,CASSFGREYNEQFF,TGTGCCAGCAGCTTCGGGCGGGAGTACAATGAGCAGTTCTTC
TRBV7-9,NA,TRBJ2-2,NA,CASSLGGVNTGELFF,TGTGCCAGCAGCTTGGGAGGAGTGAACACCGGGGAGCTGTTTTTT
TRBV15,TRBD2,TRBJ2-1,NA,CATSRHLSGRASDEQFF,TGTGCCACCAGCAGACACCTTAGCGGGAGGGCCTCGGATGAGCAGTTCTTC
TRBV6-1,NA,TRBJ2-7,NA,CASRGTRVSYEQYF,TGTGCCAGCAGAGGGACCAGGGTTTCCTACGAGCAGTACTTC
TRBV28,NA,TRBJ1-1,NA,CACMGAFGTEAFF,TGTGCATGCATGGGGGCCTTCGGAACTGAAGCTTTCTTT
TRBV28,NA,TRBJ2-7,NA,CASSLDGEKRYEQYF,TGTGCCAGCAGTTTAGACGGGGAAAAGCGCTACGAGCAGTACTTC
TRBV6-5,NA,TRBJ2-2,once,CASHGTGELFF,TGTGCCAGCCACGGGACCGGGGAGCTGTTTTTT
TRBV10-3,NA,TRBJ2-1,NA,CAAAFAGGNEQFF,TGTGCCGCGGCGTTCGCCGGTGGAAATGAGCAGTTCTTC
TRBV28,NA,TRBJ1-1,once,CASSPTGKKAEAFF,TGTGCCAGCAGTCCGACAGGTAAAAAGGCTGAAGCTTTCTTT
TRBV4-2,TRBD1,TRBJ1-2,NA,CASSQGSWEGTGLRGYTF,TGTGCCAGCAGCCAAGGCTCCTGGGAAGGGACAGGGCTTCGCGGCTACACCTTC
TRBV19,NA,TRBJ1-3,NA,CAIKKTGRPKDTIYF,TGTGCCATCAAAAAGACAGGTCGGCCAAAGGACACCATATATTTT
TRBV11-3,TRBD1,TRBJ2-1,few,CASSPLPGQLPYNEQFF,TGTGCCAGCAGCCCTCTACCGGGACAGCTGCCCTATAATGAGCAGTTCTTC
TRBV9,TRBD1,TRBJ2-7,NA,CASSPTGDEQYF,TGTGCCAGCAGCCCGACAGGGGACGAGCAGTACTTC
TRBV5-4,NA,TRBJ2-5,NA,CASSLASSQETQYF,TGTGCCAGCAGCTTGGCATCTAGCCAAGAGACCCAGTACTTC
TRBV5-4,TRBD1,TRBJ1-1,NA,CASSFRGQPGNEAFF,TGTGCCAGCAGCTTCAGGGGACAGCCGGGAAATGAAGCTTTCTTT
TRBV28,NA,TRBJ1-6,NA,CASMEGIKGSSPLHF,TGTGCCAGTATGGAGGGGATCAAAGGTAGCTCACCCCTCCACTTT
TRBV6-6,NA,TRBJ1-5,NA,CASSTDRNNQPQHF,TGTGCCAGCAGTACGGACAGAAACAATCAGCCCCAGCATTTT
TRBV5-1,NA,TRBJ2-5,NA,CASSWTTGPTETQYF,TGCGCCAGCAGCTGGACCACGGGACCGACAGAGACCCAGTACTTC
TRBV19,NA,TRBJ1-2,once,CASSIVPGPNYGYTF,TGTGCCAGTAGTATAGTCCCAGGGCCCAACTATGGCTACACCTTC
TRBV7-2,TRBD1,TRBJ1-2,NA,CASSLRQGVYGYTF,TGTGCCAGCAGCCTACGACAGGGTGTCTATGGCTACACCTTC
TRBV4-3,TRBD2,TRBJ2-1,NA,CASSLMLDRTSMYNEQFF,TGCGCCAGCAGCCTCATGCTGGATAGGACTAGTATGTACAATGAGCAGTTCTTC
TRBV5-1,NA,TRBJ2-5,NA,CASSASAISGQETQYF,TGCGCCAGCAGCGCAAGTGCGATTTCGGGCCAAGAGACCCAGTACTTC
TRBV5-1,NA,TRBJ2-1,once,CASSPGRLDEQFF,TGCGCCAGCAGCCCCGGTCGATTGGATGAGCAGTTCTTC
TRBV29-1,NA,TRBJ1-1,NA,CSVGFMNTEAFF,TGCAGCGTGGGATTTATGAACACTGAAGCTTTCTTT
TRBV5-1,TRBD1,TRBJ2-7,NA,CASSLIGTGGYEQYF,TGCGCCAGCAGCTTGATTGGGACAGGGGGGTACGAGCAGTACTTC
TRBV5-4,NA,TRBJ1-6,NA,CASSPQETNSPLHF,TGTGCCAGCAGCCCACAGGAGACCAATTCACCCCTCCACTTT
TRBV30,NA,TRBJ2-5,NA,CAWSVGSETQYF,TGTGCCTGGAGTGTAGGCAGCGAGACCCAGTACTTC